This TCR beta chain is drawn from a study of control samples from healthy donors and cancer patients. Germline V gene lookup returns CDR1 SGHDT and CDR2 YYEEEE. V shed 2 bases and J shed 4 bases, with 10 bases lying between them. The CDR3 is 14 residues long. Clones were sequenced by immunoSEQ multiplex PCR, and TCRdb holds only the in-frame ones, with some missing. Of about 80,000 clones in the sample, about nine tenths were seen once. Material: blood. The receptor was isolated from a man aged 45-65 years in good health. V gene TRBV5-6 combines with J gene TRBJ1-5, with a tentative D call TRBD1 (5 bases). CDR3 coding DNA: TGTGCCAGCAGCTTCTGGACAAATAATCAGCCCCAGCATTTT. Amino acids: CASSFWTNNQPQHF.